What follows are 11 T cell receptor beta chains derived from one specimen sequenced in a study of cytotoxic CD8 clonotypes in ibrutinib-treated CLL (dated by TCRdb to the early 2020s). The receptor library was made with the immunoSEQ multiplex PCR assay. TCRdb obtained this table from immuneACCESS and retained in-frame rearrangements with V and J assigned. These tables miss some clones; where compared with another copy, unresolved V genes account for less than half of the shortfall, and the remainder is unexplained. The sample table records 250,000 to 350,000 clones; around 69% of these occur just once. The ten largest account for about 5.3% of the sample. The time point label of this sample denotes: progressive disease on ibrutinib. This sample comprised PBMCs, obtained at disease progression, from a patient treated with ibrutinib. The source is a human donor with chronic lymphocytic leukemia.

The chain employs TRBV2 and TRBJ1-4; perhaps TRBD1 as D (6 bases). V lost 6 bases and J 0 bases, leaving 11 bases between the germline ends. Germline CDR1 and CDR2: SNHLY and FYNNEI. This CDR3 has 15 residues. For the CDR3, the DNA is TGTGCCAGCAGACTACGGACAGCAACTAATGAAAAACTGTTTTTT. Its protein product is CASRLRTATNEKLFF.

The DNA of the CDR3 is TGTGCCAGCAGCTTAGTTCGTTCCGGGGAGCTGTTTTTT. Its translation is CASSLVRSGELFF. V usage is TRBV11-2 and J usage is TRBJ2-2; D unresolved. V was pared by 1 base and J by 6 bases, with 6 bases between. CDR3 length equals 13 residues. CDR1 and CDR2 from the germline V gene are SGHAT and FQNNGV.

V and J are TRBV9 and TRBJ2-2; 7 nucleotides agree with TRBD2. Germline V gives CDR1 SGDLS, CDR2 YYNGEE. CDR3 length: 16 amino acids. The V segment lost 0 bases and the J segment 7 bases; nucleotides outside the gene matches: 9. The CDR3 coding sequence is TGTGCCAGCAGCGTAGCTAATCCAGGGAGGGTCGGGGAGCTGTTTTTT. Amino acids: CASSVANPGRVGELFF. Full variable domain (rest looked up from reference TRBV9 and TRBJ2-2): DSGVTQTPKHLITATGQRVTLRCSPRSGDLSVYWYQQSLDQGLQFLIQYYNGEERAKGNILERFSAQQFPDLHSELNLSSLELGDSALYFCASSVANPGRVGELFFGEGSRLTVL.

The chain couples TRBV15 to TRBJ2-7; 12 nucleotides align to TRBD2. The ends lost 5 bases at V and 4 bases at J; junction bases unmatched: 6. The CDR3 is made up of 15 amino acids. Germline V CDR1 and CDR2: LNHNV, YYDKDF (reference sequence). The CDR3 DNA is TGTGCCACCAGCCCCCGACTAGCGGGGGTGTACGAGCAGTACTTC. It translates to CATSPRLAGVYEQYF.

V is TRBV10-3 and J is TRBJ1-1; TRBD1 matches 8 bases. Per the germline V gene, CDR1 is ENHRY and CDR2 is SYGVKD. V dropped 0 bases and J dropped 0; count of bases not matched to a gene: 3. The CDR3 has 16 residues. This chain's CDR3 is CAISESGQGLNTEAFF. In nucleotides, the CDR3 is TGTGCCATCAGTGAGTCTGGACAGGGATTGAACACTGAAGCTTTCTTT.

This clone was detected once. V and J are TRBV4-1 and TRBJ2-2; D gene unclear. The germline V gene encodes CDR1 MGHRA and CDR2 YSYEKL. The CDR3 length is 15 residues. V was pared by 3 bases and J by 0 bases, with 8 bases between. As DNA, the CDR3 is TGCGCCAGCAGCCAGGTCTGGTCGAACACCGGGGAGCTGTTTTTT. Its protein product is CASSQVWSNTGELFF.

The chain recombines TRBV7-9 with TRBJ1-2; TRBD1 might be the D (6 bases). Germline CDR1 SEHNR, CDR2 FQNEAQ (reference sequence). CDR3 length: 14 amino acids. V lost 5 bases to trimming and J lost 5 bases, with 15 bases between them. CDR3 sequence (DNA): TGTGCCAGCAGCCCTAGAAACAGGGTTTATGGCTACACCTTC. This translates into CASSPRNRVYGYTF.

The CDR3 here is CASSYLVGRDTQYF. The CDR3 region has the DNA TGTGCCAGCAGTTACCTCGTTGGGCGGGATACGCAGTATTTT. J is TRBJ2-3 and V is TRBV6-5; no firm D call. Germline V gene data show CDR1 as MNHEY and CDR2 as SVGAGI. This CDR3 contains 14 residues. V was pared by 2 bases and J by 6 bases, with 12 bases between.

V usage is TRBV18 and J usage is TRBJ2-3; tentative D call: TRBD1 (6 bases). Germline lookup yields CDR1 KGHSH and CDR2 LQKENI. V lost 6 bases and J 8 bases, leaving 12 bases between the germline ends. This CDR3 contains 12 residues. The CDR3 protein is CASSYRVGTQYF. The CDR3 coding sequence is TGTGCCAGCTCGTACAGGGTTGGTACGCAGTATTTT. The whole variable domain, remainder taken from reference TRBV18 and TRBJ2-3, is NAGVMQNPRHLVRRRGQEARLRCSPMKGHSHVYWYRQLPEEGLKFMVYLQKENIIDESGMPKERFSAEFPKEGPSILRIQQVVRGDSAAYFCASSYRVGTQYFGPGTRLTVL.

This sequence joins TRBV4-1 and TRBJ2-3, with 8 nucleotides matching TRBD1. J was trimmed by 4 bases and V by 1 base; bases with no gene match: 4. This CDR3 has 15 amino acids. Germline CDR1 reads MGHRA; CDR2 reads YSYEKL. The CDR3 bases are TGCGCCAGCAGCCAAGCGGACAGGGCTTCAGATACGCAGTATTTT. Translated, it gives CASSQADRASDTQYF.

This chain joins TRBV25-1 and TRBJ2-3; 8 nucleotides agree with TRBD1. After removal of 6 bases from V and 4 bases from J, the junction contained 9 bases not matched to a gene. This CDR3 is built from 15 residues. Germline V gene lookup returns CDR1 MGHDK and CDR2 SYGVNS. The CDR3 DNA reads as TGTGCCAGCAGACCAGTGGGGGGACAGGCAGATACGCAGTATTTT. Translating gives CASRPVGGQADTQYF.